This TCR beta chain was obtained from a study of blood T cells in healthy people across ages. Overall study results and limits: The diversity estimates, figures obtained from one million T cells, were considered underestimates. PBMC samples, being unsorted, prevented any conclusive comparison of naive and antigen-experienced cells.

This clonotype was observed a handful of times. Antigen specificity is unknown. A second PCR, run for roughly 7 to 11 cycles, used a sample-barcoded 5' primer plus a J-beta primer mix. TCRdb reanalysed the 5' RACE reads using MiXCR and keeps one entry per CDR3 protein. This table has 1.2 million to 1.5 million distinct CDR3 sequences, approximately 40% appearing once. With 4 bases clipped from V and 13 bases from J, the junction kept 14 bases outside the gene matches. CDR1 is MNHEY, CDR2 SMNVEV, per germline (reference sequence). The CDR3 length is 14 residues. Sequencing was performed on blood. This sequence originates from a woman younger than 30 in good health. The chain recombines TRBV27 with TRBJ2-5; 8 positions agree with TRBD2. As DNA, the CDR3 is TGTGCCAGCAGTTCGTCCCTGAGCGGGGGCCCCTGGTACTTC. It yields the protein CASSSSLSGGPWYF.